Following are 13 T cell receptor beta chains from one sample sequenced in a study of cytomegalovirus exposure and HLA in healthy donors. The study ran its PCR with 60 Vbeta and 13 Jbeta primers. The data were produced by immunoSEQ multiplex PCR, yet TCRdb's version contains in-frame clones alone and is incomplete. This sample carries 300,000 or so clones, 84% of them seen once, and the ten largest clones take 1.5% to 2.5%. Sequenced input: PBMCs. The receptors shown here come from a woman between 40 and 50 years old in good health and CMV-seropositive.

J is TRBJ2-3 and V is TRBV28, with a possible D match to TRBD2 (7 bases). V was cut by 0 bases and J by 0 bases, with 19 bases left in between. Germline values: CDR1 MDHEN, CDR2 SYDVKM. The CDR3 extends over 19 amino acids. CDR3 nucleotide sequence: TGTGCCAGCAGTTTATGGTCAAAAGGGGGGGGGAGTAGCACAGATACGCAGTATTTT. Translating it yields CASSLWSKGGGSSTDTQYF.

This clone occurred a few times. The chain uses TRBV6-5 and TRBJ1-1; TRBD1 agrees at 7 bases. V lost 5 bases and J lost 4; bases outside the gene matches: 7. Germline CDR1 is MNHEY and CDR2 is SVGAGI. The CDR3 consists of 14 residues. CDR3 nucleotide sequence: TGTGCCAGCAGTCGAAGGACAGGAATCACTGAAGCTTTCTTT. This gives the protein CASSRRTGITEAFF.

J is TRBJ1-4 and V is TRBV5-1; tentatively, D is TRBD1 (6 bases). The CDR3 length is 15 residues. Trimming stripped 0 bases from V and 5 bases from J, with 11 bases between. CDR1 SGHRS and CDR2 YFSETQ come from the germline V gene. In DNA form, the CDR3 reads TGCGCCAGCAGCTTGGTGGGGACACCGAATGAAAAACTGTTTTTT. This codes for CASSLVGTPNEKLFF.

The chain uses TRBV11-3 and TRBJ2-3; 7 bases agree with TRBD1. CDR1 is SGHNT, CDR2 YENEEA, per germline. The ends lost 5 bases at V and 2 bases at J; junction bases unmatched: 7. The CDR3 totals 15 residues. The CDR3 DNA reads as TGTGCCAGCAGCCGACAGGGCCTCCCCACAGATACGCAGTATTTT. Translation: CASSRQGLPTDTQYF. The full variable domain, completed using reference TRBV11-3 and TRBJ2-3, is EAGVVQSPRYKIIEKKQPVAFWCNPISGHNTLYWYLQNLGQGPELLIRYENEEAVDDSQLPKDRFSAERLKGVDSTLKIQPAELGDSAVYLCASSRQGLPTDTQYFGPGTRLTVL.

The chain links TRBV5-6 to TRBJ2-3; 7 nucleotides align to TRBD2. This CDR3 spans 16 amino acids. The germline V gene encodes CDR1 SGHDT and CDR2 YYEEEE. The V and J ends lost 5 bases and 2 bases, in that order; junction bases with no gene match: 11. The CDR3, as DNA: TGTGCCAGCAGGTTAGCGAGGGCGGGAGTCACAGATACGCAGTATTTT. It is translated as CASRLARAGVTDTQYF.

This clone has a handful of counts. The rearrangement links TRBV30 to TRBJ2-1, with D tentatively TRBD1 (5 bases). V lost 1 base to trimming and J lost 6 bases, with 7 bases between them. CDR3 length: 12 amino acids. In germline, CDR1 is GTSNPN, CDR2 SVGIG (reference sequence). CDR3 bases: TGTGCCTGGAGTGCAAGGGGCAATGAGCAGTTCTTC. Amino acids: CAWSARGNEQFF.

J is TRBJ2-3 and V is TRBV6-5, with D maybe TRBD2 (7 bases). Germline-derived CDR1 and CDR2 are MNHEY and SVGAGI. The CDR3 spans 13 residues. V shed 2 bases and J shed 6 bases, with 9 bases lying between them. The CDR3 reads CASSYRGGDTQYF. CDR3 coding DNA: TGTGCCAGCAGTTACAGGGGGGGGGATACGCAGTATTTT.

The chain uses TRBV11-2 and TRBJ2-1, with TRBD1 identical over 7 bases. The CDR3 is 15 amino acids. V dropped 5 bases and J dropped 9; count of bases not matched to a gene: 13. Germline loops: CDR1 SGHAT, CDR2 FQNNGV. Here the CDR3 reads CASSRDRGGNGEQFF. CDR3 nucleotides: TGTGCCAGCAGCCGGGACCGAGGGGGCAACGGTGAGCAGTTCTTC.

V is TRBV10-1 and J is TRBJ1-6, with 7 positions matching TRBD1. The germline V gene has CDR1 WNHNN and CDR2 SYGVQD (reference sequence). Unmatched junction bases numbered 5, after V lost 9 bases and J lost 6 bases. The CDR3 is made up of 13 amino acids. The CDR3 nucleotides read TGCGCCAGTAACGAGGGGGCTAATTCACCCCTCCACTTT. Amino acid sequence: CASNEGANSPLHF.

The chain combines TRBV9 with TRBJ1-4; 7 bases are shared with TRBD1. The germline CDR1 and CDR2 sequences are SGDLS and YYNGEE. Germline trimming cut 5 bases from V and 2 bases from J; bases unmatched to any gene: 9. The CDR3 runs 16 residues. CDR3 DNA: TGTGCCAGCAGTCGACGGACAGGAACTACTAATGAAAAACTGTTTTTT. This sequence encodes CASSRRTGTTNEKLFF.

V is TRBV28 and J is TRBJ2-1, with 15 bases lining up with TRBD2. CDR1 is MDHEN, CDR2 SYDVKM, per germline. The CDR3 totals 18 residues. V dropped 6 bases and J dropped 4; count of bases not matched to a gene: 10. The CDR3 DNA follows: TGTGCCAGCAGCCCAGGACTAGCGGGAGGGCCTTTGTACAATGAGCAGTTCTTC. As protein: CASSPGLAGGPLYNEQFF.

The chain links TRBV28 to TRBJ1-1; 8 bases align to TRBD1. Germline V CDR1 and CDR2: MDHEN, SYDVKM. V trimming: 2 bases; J trimming: 6 bases; junction bases outside the gene matches: 14. The length of the CDR3 is 17 residues. The CDR3 nucleotides are TGTGCCAGCAGTTTACCCGACAGGGGAGGTCGTAAGGCTGAAGCTTTCTTT. Amino acids: CASSLPDRGGRKAEAFF.

J is TRBJ1-1 and V is TRBV7-9; 7 nucleotides match TRBD1. This CDR3 has 15 residues. CDR1 is SEHNR, CDR2 FQNEAQ, per germline (reference sequence). J lost 5 bases, V lost 0 bases, and 6 bases had no gene match. The CDR3 loop is CASSLAPGGITEAFF. The CDR3 DNA reads as TGTGCCAGCAGCTTAGCCCCAGGGGGGATAACTGAAGCTTTCTTT.